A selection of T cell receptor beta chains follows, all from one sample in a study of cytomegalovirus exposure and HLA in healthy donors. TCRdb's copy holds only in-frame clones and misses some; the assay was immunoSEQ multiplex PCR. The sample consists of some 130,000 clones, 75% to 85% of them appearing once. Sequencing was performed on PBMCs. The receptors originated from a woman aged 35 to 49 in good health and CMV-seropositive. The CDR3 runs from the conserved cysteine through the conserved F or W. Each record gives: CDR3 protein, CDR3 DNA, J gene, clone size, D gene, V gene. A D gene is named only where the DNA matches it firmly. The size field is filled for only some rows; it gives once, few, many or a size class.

CASSPRPTSGVYNEQFF,TGTGCCAGCAGCCCTCGACCGACTAGCGGGGTGTACAATGAGCAGTTCTTC,TRBJ2-1,once,TRBD2,TRBV9
CASSLGQAMAYEQYF,TGTGCCAGCAGTTTAGGGCAGGCCATGGCCTACGAGCAGTACTTC,TRBJ2-7,.,.,TRBV27
CASSGGTGISGNTIYF,TGTGCCAGCAGCGGTGGAACAGGGATCTCTGGAAACACCATATATTTT,TRBJ1-3,.,.,TRBV9
CASSIVAGPYNEQFF,TGTGCCAGTAGTATAGTAGCGGGGCCCTACAATGAGCAGTTCTTC,TRBJ2-1,.,TRBD2,TRBV19
CASSGTVEEKLFF,TGTGCCAGCTCAGGGACAGTTGAGGAAAAACTGTTTTTT,TRBJ1-4,.,TRBD1,TRBV2
CATGWRQGYEQYF,TGTGCCACCGGGTGGCGACAGGGATACGAGCAGTACTTC,TRBJ2-7,few,TRBD1,TRBV27
CASRLDRNYGYTF,TGTGCCAGCAGACTAGACAGGAACTATGGCTACACCTTC,TRBJ1-2,.,.,TRBV6-5
CASSVGTSGYNEQFF,TGTGCCAGCAGTGTTGGGACTAGCGGTTACAATGAGCAGTTCTTC,TRBJ2-1,.,TRBD2,TRBV2
CASRYYPLRYEQYF,TGTGCCAGCAGATACTATCCATTGAGATACGAGCAGTACTTC,TRBJ2-7,.,.,TRBV5-6
CASSPRRGPTYEQYF,TGTGCCAGCAGCCCCCGGCGGGGACCCACCTACGAGCAGTACTTC,TRBJ2-7,.,.,TRBV7-8
CATTPSGRQGSGGANVLTF,TGTGCCACCACCCCTTCGGGGAGACAGGGATCGGGTGGGGCCAACGTCCTGACTTTC,TRBJ2-6,.,TRBD1,TRBV15
CASSVTPLAGANNEQFF,TGTGCCAGCAGCGTCACGCCGCTAGCGGGTGCCAACAATGAGCAGTTCTTC,TRBJ2-1,.,TRBD2,TRBV9
CASKVGTGSYEAFF,TGCGCCAGCAAAGTTGGGACAGGGTCTTATGAAGCTTTCTTT,TRBJ1-1,few,TRBD1,TRBV10-2
CASSFETGGYGYTF,TGCGCCAGCAGCTTCGAGACAGGGGGCTATGGCTACACCTTC,TRBJ1-2,.,TRBD1,TRBV5-1
CASSPWTGEGTEAFF,TGTGCCAGCAGCCCTTGGACAGGGGAAGGGACTGAAGCTTTCTTT,TRBJ1-1,.,TRBD1,TRBV7-9
CASSKGQYNEQFF,TGTGCCAGCAGCAAAGGACAGTACAATGAGCAGTTCTTC,TRBJ2-1,.,.,TRBV9
CASKRQDLEAFF,TGTGCCAGCAAGCGGCAGGACCTTGAAGCTTTCTTT,TRBJ1-1,.,.,TRBV2
CASSLTPHRGTDTQYF,TGTGCCAGCAGCTTAACCCCGCACAGGGGGACAGATACGCAGTATTTT,TRBJ2-3,.,TRBD1,TRBV7-2
CASSHDGGEEPSTNEKLFF,TGTGCCAGCAGCCACGACGGGGGGGAAGAACCCTCAACTAATGAAAAACTGTTTTTT,TRBJ1-4,few,.,TRBV7-8
CASSLEDGAYEQYF,TGTGCCAGCAGCTTAGAAGACGGAGCCTACGAGCAGTACTTC,TRBJ2-7,once,.,TRBV7-9
CASSPRVAGIAKNIQYF,TGTGCCAGCTCACCAAGGGTAGCGGGGATTGCCAAAAACATTCAGTACTTC,TRBJ2-4,.,TRBD2,TRBV18
CASSPDRVRYQPQHF,TGTGCCAGCAGTCCAGACAGGGTACGGTATCAGCCCCAGCATTTT,TRBJ1-5,.,TRBD1,TRBV6-4
CASSLGGQGGYGYTF,TGTGCCAGCAGTTTAGGGGGACAGGGAGGATATGGCTACACCTTC,TRBJ1-2,.,TRBD1,TRBV28
CASSEMGGGITDTQYF,TGTGCCAGCAGCGAAATGGGTGGAGGGATCACAGATACGCAGTATTTT,TRBJ2-3,.,.,TRBV4-2
CASKDHRDRVGTEAFF,TGCGCCAGCAAAGATCACCGGGACAGGGTTGGTACTGAAGCTTTCTTT,TRBJ1-1,.,TRBD1,TRBV10-2
CATSRQGGNQPQHF,TGTGCCACCAGCAGGCAGGGGGGCAATCAGCCCCAGCATTTT,TRBJ1-5,.,TRBD1,TRBV15
CATTGGDTQYF,TGTGCCACGACAGGGGGAGATACGCAGTATTTT,TRBJ2-3,.,TRBD1,TRBV27
CASSLYRVTDYGYTF,TGTGCCAGCAGTTTATACAGGGTAACTGACTATGGCTACACCTTC,TRBJ1-2,.,.,TRBV28
CASRRQGGNTIYF,TGTGCCAGTAGACGACAGGGCGGAAACACCATATATTTT,TRBJ1-3,.,TRBD1,TRBV19
CATDRGVQPQHF,TGTGCCACTGACAGGGGGGTTCAGCCCCAGCATTTT,TRBJ1-5,.,TRBD1,TRBV19
CASSLEVIAVNKEQYF,TGTGCCAGCAGCTTAGAGGTAATAGCGGTCAATAAGGAGCAGTACTTC,TRBJ2-7,.,.,TRBV11-1
CAWSMSYGYTF,TGTGCCTGGAGTATGAGTTATGGCTACACCTTC,TRBJ1-2,.,.,TRBV30
CASSILGGNQPQHF,TGTGCCAGTAGTATACTCGGGGGGAATCAGCCCCAGCATTTT,TRBJ1-5,.,.,TRBV19
CASSQDGRRRNEQFF,TGCGCCAGCAGCCAAGATGGGAGAAGGAGGAATGAGCAGTTCTTC,TRBJ2-1,.,.,TRBV4-3
CASSLGRTANTGELFF,TGCGCCAGCAGCTTGGGTCGAACTGCGAACACCGGGGAGCTGTTTTTT,TRBJ2-2,.,.,TRBV5-1
CASSIRTRPPYEQYF,TGTGCCAGTAGTATCCGGACACGTCCCCCCTACGAGCAGTACTTC,TRBJ2-7,.,.,TRBV19
CASSFGTEHNQPQHF,TGTGCCAGCAGCTTCGGGACAGAACACAATCAGCCCCAGCATTTT,TRBJ1-5,.,TRBD1,TRBV7-9
CASSPAGGGNTEAFF,TGTGCCAGCAGCCCGGCCGGGGGGGGGAACACTGAAGCTTTCTTT,TRBJ1-1,.,.,TRBV5-4
CASSPGQAFTGEQYF,TGTGCCAGCAGCCCTGGACAGGCCTTCACGGGGGAGCAGTACTTC,TRBJ2-7,.,TRBD1,TRBV11-3
CASSYPLGVKETQYF,TGTGCCAGCAGCTATCCACTCGGGGTTAAAGAGACCCAGTACTTC,TRBJ2-5,.,.,TRBV7-9
CASSLAAGWSYEQYF,TGTGCCAGCAGCTTAGCGGCAGGGTGGTCCTACGAGCAGTACTTC,TRBJ2-7,.,.,TRBV7-3
CASSDSRGSGADTQYF,TGTGCCAGCAGTGACTCGAGAGGTAGCGGGGCAGATACGCAGTATTTT,TRBJ2-3,.,TRBD2,TRBV6-4
CASSEIGDTEQYF,TGTGCCAGCAGTGAAATTGGGGACACGGAGCAGTACTTC,TRBJ2-7,.,.,TRBV25-1
CASSWGSGRAYNEQFF,TGTGCCAGCAGCTGGGGTAGCGGGAGGGCCTACAATGAGCAGTTCTTC,TRBJ2-1,once,TRBD2,TRBV5-4
CASRTSSVYTQYF,TGTGCCAGCAGAACCTCTAGCGTATATACGCAGTATTTT,TRBJ2-3,.,.,TRBV7-9
CSATGGAGYGYTF,TGCAGCGCCACAGGGGGCGCGGGCTATGGCTACACCTTC,TRBJ1-2,.,TRBD1,TRBV29-1
CASSGQGGENQPQHF,TGTGCCAGCAGTGGACAGGGGGGGGAAAATCAGCCCCAGCATTTT,TRBJ1-5,.,TRBD1,TRBV6-1
CSVEGRGPGELFF,TGCAGCGTTGAAGGGCGGGGACCCGGGGAGCTGTTTTTT,TRBJ2-2,.,.,TRBV29-1